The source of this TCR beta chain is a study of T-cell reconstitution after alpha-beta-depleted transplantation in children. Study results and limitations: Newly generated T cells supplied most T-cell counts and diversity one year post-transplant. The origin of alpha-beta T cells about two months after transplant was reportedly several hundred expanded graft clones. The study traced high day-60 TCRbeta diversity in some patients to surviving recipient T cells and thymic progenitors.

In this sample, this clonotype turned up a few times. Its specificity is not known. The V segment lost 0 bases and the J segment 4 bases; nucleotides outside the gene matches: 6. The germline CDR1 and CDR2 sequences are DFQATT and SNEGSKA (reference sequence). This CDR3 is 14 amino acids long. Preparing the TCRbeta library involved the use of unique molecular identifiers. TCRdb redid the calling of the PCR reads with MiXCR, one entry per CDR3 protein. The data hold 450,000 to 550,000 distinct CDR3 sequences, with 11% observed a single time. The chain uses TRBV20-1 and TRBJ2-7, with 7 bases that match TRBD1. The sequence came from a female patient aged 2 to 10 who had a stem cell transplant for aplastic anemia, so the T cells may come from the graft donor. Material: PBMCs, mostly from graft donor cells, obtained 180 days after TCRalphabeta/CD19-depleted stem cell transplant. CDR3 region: CSARERDRGYEQYF. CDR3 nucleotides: TGCAGTGCTAGAGAGAGGGACAGAGGTTACGAGCAGTACTTC.